This note documents a single T cell receptor beta chain sequence. This sample is drawn from a study of blood T cell repertoires in COVID-19. Looking at the study overall: The United States, Italy and Spain provided the acute and convalescent COVID-19 samples. Sources were T cells, B-cell-depleted T cells, or PBMCs; the material itself was cDNA or gDNA.

Original processing notes: Estimated nucleated cell counts came from reference gene primer amplification. Data came from immunoSEQ multiplex PCR; TCRdb stores just in-frame clones and leaves some out. V and J calls and clone size are those listed in that table; D and trimming were worked out from the DNA. The data hold just under 85,000 clones, with 83% observed a single time. Germline V gives CDR1 MNHNS, CDR2 SASEGT. V lost 2 bases and J lost 7; bases outside the gene matches: 13. CDR3 length: 16 residues. This TCR was recovered from a woman over 75 with acute or convalescent COVID-19. Sequencing was done on a sample of peripheral blood. V and J are TRBV6-1 and TRBJ1-2; 7 bases are shared with TRBD1. The CDR3 here is CASSETPPGGGGGYTF. In nucleotides, the CDR3 is TGTGCCAGCAGTGAAACCCCTCCCGGAGGGGGCGGTGGCTACACCTTC.